Listed below are T cell receptor beta chains from one sample, sequenced in a study of monozygotic twins with cystic fibrosis. Assay used: immunoSEQ multiplex PCR; TCRdb lists only in-frame clones, some missing. The table includes fewer than 30,000 clones, about 85% detected once. The specimen was blood. Source of these receptors: a girl aged 2 to 9 with cystic fibrosis. Both conserved end residues are part of each CDR3. D genes are given only for firm matches. The listing skips clone size in some rows; elsewhere it reads once, few, many or a size class.

abundance: NA
d_gene: TRBD2
j_gene: TRBJ2-7
v_gene: TRBV30
CDR3nt: TGTGCCTGGAAGGAGGGGCTAGCGGGGAACTACGAGCAGTACTTC
CDR3aa: CAWKEGLAGNYEQYF

abundance: NA
d_gene: NA
j_gene: TRBJ2-3
v_gene: TRBV27
CDR3nt: TGTGCCAGCAGTTCGATCCTGGCCGGGGATACGCAGTATTTT
CDR3aa: CASSSILAGDTQYF

abundance: NA
d_gene: NA
j_gene: TRBJ2-2
v_gene: TRBV5-1
CDR3nt: TGCGCCAGCAGCTCGGAAGGCTACTACACCGGGGAGCTGTTTTTT
CDR3aa: CASSSEGYYTGELFF

abundance: NA
d_gene: NA
j_gene: TRBJ2-7
v_gene: TRBV6-1
CDR3nt: TGTGCCAGCAGTGAAATTTCCAGGGGAGCGAGTGAGCAGTACTTC
CDR3aa: CASSEISRGASEQYF

abundance: NA
d_gene: NA
j_gene: TRBJ2-1
v_gene: TRBV4-1
CDR3nt: TGCGCCAGCAGCCAAGCTGGCAGCCACAATGAGCAGTTCTTC
CDR3aa: CASSQAGSHNEQFF

abundance: NA
d_gene: NA
j_gene: TRBJ2-2
v_gene: TRBV6-4
CDR3nt: TGTGCCAGCAGTGCGGGGAGCACCGGGGAGCTGTTTTTT
CDR3aa: CASSAGSTGELFF

abundance: NA
d_gene: NA
j_gene: TRBJ2-2
v_gene: TRBV2
CDR3nt: TGTGCCAGTACAGGTCGGGGCGGGGTCCCCACCGGGGAGCTGTTTTTT
CDR3aa: CASTGRGGVPTGELFF

abundance: NA
d_gene: NA
j_gene: TRBJ2-1
v_gene: TRBV5-1
CDR3nt: TGCGCCAGCAGCTCCGGGGGATACAATGAGCAGTTCTTC
CDR3aa: CASSSGGYNEQFF

abundance: few
d_gene: TRBD2
j_gene: TRBJ2-7
v_gene: TRBV10-2
CDR3nt: TGCGCCAGCAGCGCTACGGGAGGTACCTACGAGCAGTACTTC
CDR3aa: CASSATGGTYEQYF

abundance: NA
d_gene: TRBD1
j_gene: TRBJ2-7
v_gene: TRBV30
CDR3nt: TGTGCCTGGGAGGCAGGGGGTCTCTACGAGCAGTACTTC
CDR3aa: CAWEAGGLYEQYF

abundance: once
d_gene: TRBD2
j_gene: TRBJ2-5
v_gene: TRBV15
CDR3nt: TGTGCCACCAGCGAAAAACTAGCGGTCCAAGAGACCCAGTACTTC
CDR3aa: CATSEKLAVQETQYF

abundance: NA
d_gene: NA
j_gene: TRBJ1-1
v_gene: TRBV15
CDR3nt: TGTGCCACCAGCAGAGATCCAGGGGCCACTGAAGCTTTCTTT
CDR3aa: CATSRDPGATEAFF

abundance: few
d_gene: TRBD1
j_gene: TRBJ1-1
v_gene: TRBV19
CDR3nt: TGTGCCAGCACGACAGGGGTGAACACTGAAGCTTTCTTT
CDR3aa: CASTTGVNTEAFF

abundance: NA
d_gene: NA
j_gene: TRBJ1-2
v_gene: TRBV18
CDR3nt: TGTGCCAGCTCACCACTTGTAGAACAGGTCTATGGCTACACCTTC
CDR3aa: CASSPLVEQVYGYTF

abundance: NA
d_gene: NA
j_gene: TRBJ2-7
v_gene: TRBV7-6
CDR3nt: TGTGCCAGCAGCTTACCGGGATACGAGCAGTACTTC
CDR3aa: CASSLPGYEQYF

abundance: NA
d_gene: NA
j_gene: TRBJ1-2
v_gene: TRBV7-9
CDR3nt: TGTGCCAGCAGCGCTCCGGAGGACTACTATGGCTACACCTTC
CDR3aa: CASSAPEDYYGYTF

abundance: NA
d_gene: NA
j_gene: TRBJ1-1
v_gene: TRBV4-2
CDR3nt: TGTGCCAGCAGCCAAGTAAGGGAAGGGTTCGACACTGAAGCTTTCTTT
CDR3aa: CASSQVREGFDTEAFF

abundance: NA
d_gene: NA
j_gene: TRBJ2-2
v_gene: TRBV30
CDR3nt: TGTGCCTGGAGTGTACAGGAGCAGGGTTTTGCCGGGGAGCTGTTTTTT
CDR3aa: CAWSVQEQGFAGELFF

abundance: NA
d_gene: TRBD1
j_gene: TRBJ1-4
v_gene: TRBV23-1
CDR3nt: TGCGCCAGCAGTCATTCGGCGCTGGACAGGGTCACAACTAATGAAAAACTGTTTTTT
CDR3aa: CASSHSALDRVTTNEKLFF

abundance: NA
d_gene: NA
j_gene: TRBJ1-5
v_gene: TRBV28
CDR3nt: TGTGCCAGCAGCGGTCACAGTAGCAATCAGCCCCAGCATTTT
CDR3aa: CASSGHSSNQPQHF

abundance: NA
d_gene: NA
j_gene: TRBJ1-1
v_gene: TRBV5-6
CDR3nt: TGTGCCAGCAGTTACGGACAGCGGAATGAAGCTTTCTTT
CDR3aa: CASSYGQRNEAFF

abundance: few
d_gene: NA
j_gene: TRBJ1-1
v_gene: TRBV7-8
CDR3nt: TGTGCCAGCAGCTTACGGGACACTGAAGCTTTCTTT
CDR3aa: CASSLRDTEAFF

abundance: NA
d_gene: TRBD2
j_gene: TRBJ2-7
v_gene: TRBV18
CDR3nt: TGTGCCAGCTCTTGGGGGACTAGCGGCCTGCCCTACGAGCAGTACTTC
CDR3aa: CASSWGTSGLPYEQYF

abundance: NA
d_gene: NA
j_gene: TRBJ1-2
v_gene: TRBV6-6
CDR3nt: TGTGCCAGCAGAGCAGGGAAGGATTCCATCTATGGCTACACCTTC
CDR3aa: CASRAGKDSIYGYTF

abundance: NA
d_gene: NA
j_gene: TRBJ1-5
v_gene: TRBV7-8
CDR3nt: TGTGCCAGCAGCTTAATGGAGCGGACCCACAATCAGCCCCAGCATTTT
CDR3aa: CASSLMERTHNQPQHF

abundance: few
d_gene: NA
j_gene: TRBJ2-7
v_gene: TRBV11-2
CDR3nt: TGTGCCAGCAGGCCCCCACCCGGACAGTCCCAGTCCTACGAGCAGTACTTC
CDR3aa: CASRPPPGQSQSYEQYF